This T cell receptor (beta chain) is drawn from a study of early T cells in non-severe SARS-CoV-2 infection. Background on the study: The authors sequenced bulk RNA from unsorted whole blood, leaving chains unpaired. Overall study findings and caveats: Comparison of clonotypes with VDJdb favored anti-spike CD8 responses while missing private and CD4 specificities.

This clonotype was counted many times. Its antigen is unidentified. Researchers tagged individual cDNA molecules with unique molecular identifiers. TCRdb reprocessed the 5' RACE reads with MiXCR, giving one entry per CDR3 protein. The table shows roughly 51,000 distinct CDR3 sequences, with 7.7% occurring only once. There are 13 residues in the CDR3. V was pared by 6 bases and J by 6 bases, with 12 bases between. This sequence originates from an adult who was a healthcare worker with PCR-confirmed SARS-CoV-2 infection or an uninfected control (not recorded which). The sequencing here drew on whole blood, taken at baseline. V usage is TRBV12-3 or TRBV12-4 and J usage is TRBJ2-4; TRBD2 might be the D (5 bases). For the CDR3, the DNA is TGTGCCAGCAGCAAGGCGGCGGGAAACATTCAGTACTTC. Translated: CASSKAAGNIQYF.